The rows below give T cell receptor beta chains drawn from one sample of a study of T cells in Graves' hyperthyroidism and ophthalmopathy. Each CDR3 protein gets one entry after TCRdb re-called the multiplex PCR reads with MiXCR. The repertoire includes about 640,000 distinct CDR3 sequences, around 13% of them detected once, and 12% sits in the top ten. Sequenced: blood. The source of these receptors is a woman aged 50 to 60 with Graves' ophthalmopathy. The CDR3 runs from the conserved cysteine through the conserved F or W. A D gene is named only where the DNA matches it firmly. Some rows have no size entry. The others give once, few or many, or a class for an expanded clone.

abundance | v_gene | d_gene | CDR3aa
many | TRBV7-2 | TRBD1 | CASSSGQGAFYNEQFF
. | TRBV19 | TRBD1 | CASSRDRGLVDTQYF
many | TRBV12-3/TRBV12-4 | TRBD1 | CASSSTGSTEQFF
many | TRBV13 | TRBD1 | CASSLVRQGQETQYF
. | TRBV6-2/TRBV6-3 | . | CASSYQASSGANVLTF
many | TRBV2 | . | CASSEVLAAGEQYF
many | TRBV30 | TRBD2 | CAWRLAGGTGTDTQYF
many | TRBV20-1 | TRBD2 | CSARESGAGELFF
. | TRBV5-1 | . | CASSPVEDFTGELFF
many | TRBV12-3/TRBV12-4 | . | CASSVRDIQFWGYTF
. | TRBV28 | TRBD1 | CASIQTGFYEQYF
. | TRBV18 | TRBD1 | CASSPLTGGSDNQPQHF
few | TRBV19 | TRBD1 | CASTPGQGTPYEQYF
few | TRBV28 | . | CASKFFYTQYF
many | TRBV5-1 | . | CASSLSLKRYEQYF
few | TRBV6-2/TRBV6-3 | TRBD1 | CASSYSTGQGAGNQPQHF
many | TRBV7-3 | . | CASSLTVGGADGYTF
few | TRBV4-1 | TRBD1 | CASSQLPGQGSKTQYF
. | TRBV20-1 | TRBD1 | CSAGKDRGPVTNEKLFF
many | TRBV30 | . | CAWSVALVQYF
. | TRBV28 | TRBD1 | CASSWGAGGGFNSPLHF
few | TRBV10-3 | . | CAISESQLNYGYTF
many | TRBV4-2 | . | CASSPSGTEAFF
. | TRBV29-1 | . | CSVAPHVDGLEQYF
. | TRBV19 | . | CASSIISVNNEQFF
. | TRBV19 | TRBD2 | CASSVGLAASTDTQYF
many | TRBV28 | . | CASRLRTGGDNEQFF
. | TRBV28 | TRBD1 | CASSWTGTEKLFF
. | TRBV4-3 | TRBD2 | CASSQIGQREGGELFF
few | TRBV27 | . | CASSLSFFADTQYF
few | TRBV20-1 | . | CSARDLTRQNTGELFF